This T cell receptor beta chain appears in the sequencing data of a study of cytomegalovirus exposure and HLA in healthy donors (dated 2017 in TCRdb). The study in broad terms: An earlier analysis of approximately 640 of the donors reported about 290 Gb of sequence data and about 100 million unique TCR beta sequences from 190 million or so T cells. Both class I and class II loci were covered by HLA typing, at four-digit resolution. A later analysis re-examined previously published TCR beta repertoires from just over 650 donors and added high-resolution HLA genotyping to investigate patterns of TCR occurrence. The aim of the study was to test whether cataloging public T cell receptors could identify signatures of past pathogen exposure. An earlier analysis of fewer than 700 of the donors applied high-throughput TCR beta sequencing to assess whether each TCR beta V gene segment acted as functional or pseudogenic. In a later genetic analysis, genome-wide SNP genotypes for about 55% of the 666 donors were used, and that subset was treated as a discovery cohort. In addition to the first cohort of 666 subjects, a separate validation cohort of over 90 different subjects was used. Donor age, sex, ethnicity and CMV serostatus were compiled alongside the repertoire data. Of the roughly 400 genotyped donors, about 80% fell in the genetic ancestry cluster associated with self-reported Caucasian donors. Roughly 310 gigabases of sequencing data and roughly 90 million unique TCR sequences were included in an early release covering about 700 HLA-typed donors. The study used immunosequencing to profile the T cell repertoires of some 600 subjects and linked those repertoires to cytomegalovirus serostatus. Because of strong linkage in the cohort, five DR-DQ haplotypes were treated as single units for association and clustering. To predict cytomegalovirus infection status, the study combined high-throughput TCR immunosequencing, statistical association of individual TCRs with disease status, and machine learning. Typing coverage differed by locus: A, B, C, DRB1 and DQB1 were typed in roughly 620-630 donors, DQA1 in roughly 510, DPA1 in some 570, and DPB1 in roughly 470. Among over 350 genotyped donors of the cohort, an average of around 240,000 unique TCR beta nucleotide sequences were sequenced per donor, 15% to 20% of them non-productive. Rather than using new phenotypic data, the later analysis identified candidate immune exposures from TCR beta sequences and from how often those sequences occurred across donors. Every discovery cohort repertoire had been produced on one sequencing platform.

The CDR3, from cysteine to phenylalanine, totals 16 residues. Left in the record is the CDR3 DNA by itself, 48 bases read in frame from the first base. Broader findings and caveats from the paper: Compared with the approximately 670-donor mean, donors in an Asian-associated ancestry cluster had fewer N-insertions in productive TCRs, according to a later genetic analysis. CMV serostatus was the only immune exposure information available for the cohort. According to the authors, the approach could potentially be generalized to other disease states and immunological phenotypes. In a later analysis, some 18,000 TCR beta sequences were associated with specific HLA alleles at a false discovery rate of 0.05. In the study, some 160 TCR beta chains were listed as associated with cytomegalovirus. A later analysis found that HLA-associated TCR beta chains were more clonally expanded and had lower generation probabilities than equally common non-associated chains. Presence/absence analyses assumed roughly uniform sequencing depth across donors, an assumption that may not hold. A cluster of highly shared sequence variants was judged likely to be a technical artifact of the sequencing pipeline. Several of the top co-occurrence clusters appeared to be linked to parvovirus B19, influenza, CMV and Epstein-Barr virus, according to a later analysis. Because the 87-base-pair reads could not distinguish some IMGT-functional V segments, including TRBV6-2 and TRBV6-3, those segments were excluded. In vitro tests confirmed that a few of the cytomegalovirus-associated TCR beta chains recognize cytomegalovirus antigens. A further reported finding was that TCR beta sequences accurately predicted the HLA-A and HLA-B alleles for most subjects in the first cohort. In both the original and validation cohorts, the classifier was reported to diagnose cytomegalovirus status with high specificity and sensitivity. In a later analysis, most CMV-associated TCR beta chains were found to appear HLA-restricted, with HLA associations seemingly driven largely by CMV exposure. Most TCR sequences were observed very rarely across donors, whereas some public TCRs were present in many individuals. Because HLA typing was missing for some donors at each locus, association tests included only the typed subset. In an earlier analysis of over 550 of the donors, most TCR beta V segments were observed in productive rearrangements about 87% or about 30% of the time, broadly matching IMGT annotations. Only TCR beta chains were sequenced in this cohort, and the absence of alpha or paired-chain data limited detectable features. Because counts were too low, around 18 rarely observed V segments, including chromosome 9 orphons, were left out of the earlier analysis of 500 to 650 of the donors. When HLA alleles, especially DR and DQ, strongly co-occurred, attributing TCR associations to individual alleles was difficult. According to a later analysis, TCR association rates differed among HLA loci, with DRB1 alleles showing the most associated TCRs and HLA-C alleles showing the fewest. Linkage disequilibrium might explain the correlated functional status among segregating V segments, but an unknown experimental factor could not be excluded. An association between a missense DCLRE1C variant and V-gene and J-gene trimming of TCR beta chains was found in a later genetic analysis and replicated in an independent cohort.

Library construction relied on the immunoSEQ multiplex PCR assay. For the multiplex PCR, a mixture combining 60 forward primers for TCR Vbeta segments and 13 reverse primers for TCR Jbeta segments was used. The CDR3 region of rearranged TCR beta genes was amplified from genomic DNA with a multiplex PCR assay. The amplified TCR beta libraries were sequenced on the Illumina HiSeq System as 87-base-pair reads. Per the source publication's procedure: In a later analysis, roughly 80 million unique TCR beta chains were counted across the 500 to 850 repertoires, and roughly 11 million of these chains were shared by at least two donors. A nearest-neighbor algorithm error-corrected the raw reads and collapsed the reads into unique sequences, merging closely related sequences to remove PCR and sequencing errors. V, D and J gene segments were assigned by aligning CDR3 sequences to IMGT reference sequences. For a sequence to be retained, a match of at least six nucleotides was required to both a V gene segment and a J gene segment. A rearrangement counted as productive if the CDR3 had no stop codons and remained in frame with V and J, and every other rearrangement counted as non-productive. CDR3 was defined by IMGT convention, running from the second conserved V-encoded cysteine to the conserved J-encoded phenylalanine. In an earlier analysis of approximately 590 of the donors, sequences lacking an unambiguous match to a single V gene segment were excluded. In an earlier analysis of about 590 of the donors, a V segment was called functional when productive rearrangements were above 56.7%, and segregating when the standard deviation between donors exceeded 5%. A statistical classification framework was built for diagnosing cytomegalovirus status from the catalog of TCR beta chain sequences. In a later analysis, V and J genes were assigned by comparing TCR nucleotide sequences against IMGT/GENE-DB human TR gene sequences. Using the TCRdist pipeline, a later analysis assigned CDR3 sequences along with most-parsimonious VDJ recombination scenarios. In a later analysis, each TCR beta chain was defined by its CDR3 amino acid sequence together with its V-gene family, and reads without a unique V-gene family were excluded. As a way to deal with suspected cross-contamination and a sequencing artifact, a later analysis dropped 450 to 600 nucleotide sequences that were highly shared and had low generation probability. In a later analysis, a clonal expansion index for each public chain was calculated from normalized within-repertoire ranks of inferred template counts. Generation probabilities in a later analysis came from a VDJ recombination model fitted to out-of-frame rearrangements, and those results were checked against IGoR. In a later analysis, hypergeometric tests were used to score TCR-TCR, TCR-HLA and TCR-CMV co-occurrence, with a repertoire-size bias correction applied to TCR pairs. A later analysis estimated false discovery rates by permuting HLA or CMV assignments 20 times. A later analysis grouped co-occurring TCRs with DBSCAN, adding TCRdist sequence similarity when clustering within HLA-allele-positive subsets. Repertoires with fewer than 30,000 or more than 120,000 public chains were left out of co-occurrence clustering, as were five repertoires with anomalous nucleotide sharing. TCRdb mirrors the immuneACCESS table, restricted to in-frame sequences. Some clones are absent from its copies; in checked studies, under half trace to an unresolved V gene, and the reason for the others is unknown. That table gives V, J and clone size, and the DNA gave D and trimming. In all, the sample holds 140,000 to 150,000 clones, and around 80% of those were seen once. The ten top clones hold approximately 9.7% of the sample.

The cohort consisted of 670 or so healthy bone marrow donors. At the time of sampling, all cohort members were nominally healthy, though unrecorded immune exposures were likely present. The donor was CMV seropositive and belonged to the group of some 290 seropositive cohort members. Each donor provided a peripheral blood sample, and peripheral blood mononuclear cells were used for TCR beta sequencing. Genomic DNA extraction from the blood cell samples was performed with the Qiagen DNeasy Blood Extraction Kit. This clone was observed a single time. What this receptor recognizes is not known. No clone much larger than this one lies a single base away; base qualities are absent.

Here the chain combines TRBV1 and TRBJ2-7; the D call in the table, TRBD2, was not verified against the DNA. TRBV1 is a documented pseudogene. What was sequenced was PBMCs. The receptor's source is a woman aged 60-75 years in good health and CMV-seropositive. The CDR3 in this case is CTSSQDGGTSGYEQYF. The DNA reads TGCACCAGCAGCCAAGATGGAGGGACTAGCGGCTACGAGCAGTACTTC.